Each of the 26 T cell receptor delta chains below was sequenced from the same sample in a study of gammadelta T cells in human blood (dated by TCRdb to 2019 to 2021). Libraries were made using RT-PCR. The instrument given in TCRdb is Illumina MiSeq. TCRdb called clones anew from the public reads via CATT; matching DNA rows were later pooled. The sample table records some 590 delta-chain clones; over 25% of these occur just once. The top ten constitute 30% to 40% of the sample. Sequencing was performed on Vgamma9Vdelta2 gamma-delta T cells from adult blood. The receptors here all came from a human donor.

This chain joins TRDV2 and TRDJ1, with 12 bases aligning to TRDD3. The CDR3 has 18 residues. J gave up 7 bases and V 0 bases, and 14 bases lay outside the gene matches. Germline lookup yields CDR1 GEAIGNYY and CDR2 EKD. This CDR3 is CACDTVGLGDTIRGKLIF. Here the CDR3 DNA reads TGTGCCTGTGACACCGTAGGACTGGGGGATACAATTCGGGGTAAACTCATCTTT.

Note on this clone: A far larger clone is only one base removed, so a read error is likely. J is TRDJ1 and V is TRDV2; 10 bases agree with TRDD3. This CDR3 has 19 residues. The ends lost 3 bases at V and 1 base at J; junction bases unmatched: 16. CDR1 is GEAIGNYY, CDR2 EKD, per germline. DNA of the CDR3: TGTGCCTGTGACCTACTGGGGGATGGTCCCCACTCGTGCACCGATAAACTCATCTTT. Translating gives CACDLLGDGPHSCTDKLIF.

A word on this clone: Only one base separates this from a far larger clonotype, so it likely reflects a read error. The chain links TRDV2 to TRDJ1, with TRDD3 matching over 8 bases. Germline-derived CDR1 and CDR2 are GEAIGNYY and EKD. This CDR3 comprises 21 residues. CDR3: CACDPLLRTGDTGGDTDKRIF. The CDR3 bases are TGTGCCTGTGACCCTCTTCTGAGAACTGGGGATACTGGGGGGGACACCGATAAACGCATCTTT.

The table lists this clone with a few counts. This may stem from a read error, because a much larger clone lies one nucleotide away. The sample contains more than one DNA sequence encoding this CDR3. The chain joins TRDV2 to TRDJ3, with TRDD3 identical over 13 bases. The CDR3 is 19 residues long. Germline lookup yields CDR1 GEAIGNYY and CDR2 EKD. In DNA form, the CDR3 reads TGTGCCTGTGACTCGCCACTGGGGGATACGTCCTGGGACACTCGACAGATGTTTTTC. It codes for CACDSPLGDTSWDTRQMFF.

On this clone: A far larger clone is off by one base, so a read error is likely. The sample holds other DNA sequences that translate to the same CDR3. The genes are TRDV2 and TRDJ3; 11 positions agree with TRDD3. Germline-derived CDR1 and CDR2 are GEAIGNYY and EKD. The CDR3 has 18 residues. The CDR3 nucleotides read TGTGCCTGTGACACCGTGATGGGGGATACGTGGGACACACGACAGATGTTTTTC. It codes for CACDTVMGDTWDTRQMFF.

Concerning this clone: A far larger clone differs by one base, so this is likely a read error. The same CDR3 also results from other DNA sequences found in this sample. V gene TRDV2 combines with J gene TRDJ3, with 11 bases matching TRDD3. Per germline, CDR1 GEAIGNYY and CDR2 EKD. The CDR3 loop spans 19 amino acids. The CDR3 DNA follows: TGTGCGTGTGACAAAGTACTGGGGGATAGCTCCTGGGACACCCGACAGATGTTTTTC. This sequence encodes CACDKVLGDSSWDTRQMFF.

For this clone: This may be a read error, as it is one base from a much larger clone. The sample has other DNA sequences that encode this CDR3 too. The chain recombines TRDV2 with TRDJ1; D possibly corresponds to TRDD3 (6 bases). The CDR3 runs 16 residues. Germline CDR1 reads GEAIGNYY; CDR2 reads EKD. DNA for the CDR3: TGTGCCTGTGACACCTTGGGGATCGAGTACACTGATAAACTCATCTTT. Protein sequence: CACDTLGIEYTDKLIF.

A remark on this clone: A much larger clonotype is one base distant, so this may be a read error. Different DNA sequences within this sample yield the same CDR3. The V and J genes are TRDV2 and TRDJ1, with 11 bases fitting TRDD3. This CDR3 region has 19 residues. Germline trimming cut 3 bases from V and 5 bases from J; bases unmatched to any gene: 19. Per germline, CDR1 GEAIGNYY and CDR2 EKD. The CDR3 nucleotides read TGTGCCTGTGACGCTCTAATCGGGAGGAGCCTGGGGGATACTGATAAACTCATCTTT. Translation gives CACDALIGRSLGDTDKLIF.

As concerns this clone: A much larger clone is a single base away; this may be a read error. The J gene is TRDJ1, the V gene TRDV2; 13 bases match TRDD3. CDR1 GEAIGNYY and CDR2 EKD come from the germline V gene. The CDR3 is 19 amino acids. The CDR3, as DNA: TGTGCCTGTGACACCATCCCTGTACTGGGGGATACGGAGACCGATAAACGCATCTTT. It yields the protein CACDTIPVLGDTETDKRIF.

About this clone: A far bigger clonotype differs at one base, so this is likely a read error. This chain uses TRDV2 with TRDJ1; 12 bases fit TRDD3. Trimming cost V 3 bases and J 7 bases; bases outside gene matches: 11. The germline V gene has CDR1 GEAIGNYY and CDR2 EKD. The CDR3 has 16 residues. CDR3 DNA sequence: TGTGCCTGTGACGAACTTACTGGGGGATACCAAGGTAAACTCATCTTT. Amino acids: CACDELTGGYQGKLIF.

With regard to this clone: One base separates it from a far larger clone, so it is likely a read error. The V call is TRDV2, the J call TRDJ1; TRDD3 matches 8 bases. The junction had 23 bases not matched to a gene; V was cut back by 3 bases and J by 0 bases. The CDR3 is 21 residues long. The germline CDR1 and CDR2 sequences are GEAIGNYY and EKD. The CDR3 DNA is TGTGCCTGTGACCCTCTTCTGAGAACTAGGGATACTGGGGGGGACACCGATAAACTCATCTTT. Protein product: CACDPLLRTRDTGGDTDKLIF.

A word on this clone: TCRdb shows a much larger clone's protein in place of this DNA's translation, and the two differ at residue 14, likely through a read error; the protein shown is translated from the DNA. This sequence joins TRDV2 and TRDJ1; D is ambiguous. The CDR3 sequence is 18 residues long. Germline CDR1 reads GEAIGNYY; CDR2 reads EKD. The CDR3 region is CACDTVSGSGAYTNKLIF. CDR3 sequence (DNA): TGTGCCTGTGACACGGTCTCGGGCAGTGGAGCGTACACCAATAAACTCATCTTT.

Remarks on this clone: A much larger clonotype is one base distant, so this may be a read error. The V gene is TRDV2, the J gene TRDJ1; 13 nucleotides line up with TRDD3. This CDR3 spans 19 amino acids. With V trimmed by 1 base and J by 3 bases, 13 bases remained unmatched. Germline V gene sequence: CDR1 GEAIGNYY, CDR2 EKD. For the CDR3, the DNA is TGTGCCTGTGACACTCTTACTCTACTGGGGGATACGAACGCCGATAAACTCATCTTT. It codes for CACDTLTLLGDTNADKLIF.

This clone is labeled as large. A much larger clone lies one base from this, so it may be a read error. This CDR3 is also generated by other DNA sequences in the sample. This chain links TRDV2 with TRDJ1; the match to TRDD3 covers 9 bases. CDR1 and CDR2 from the germline V gene are GEAIGNYY and EKD. The CDR3 is made up of 17 amino acids. The CDR3 nucleotides are TGTGCCTGTGACCCGGTACTGGGGGAAATGTACACTGATAAACTCATCTTT. It codes for CACDPVLGEMYTDKLIF.

As regards this clone: A much larger clone lies a single base off, so this may be a read error. The same CDR3 also results from other DNA sequences found in this sample. The V and J genes are TRDV2 and TRDJ1, with D perhaps matching TRDD3 (5 bases). CDR3 length: 16 amino acids. Germline-derived CDR1 and CDR2 are GEAIGNYY and EKD. The CDR3 sequence is CACDPIGTGDTDKLIF. The CDR3 nucleotides are TGTGCCTGTGACCCCATAGGGACCGGGGACACTGATAAACTCATCTTT.

By sample fraction, this clone is large. Additional DNA sequences in this sample encode the identical CDR3. The V and J genes are TRDV2 and TRDJ1; 9 nucleotides align to TRDD3. V lost 2 bases to trimming and J lost 2 bases; unmatched junction nucleotides: 5. This CDR3 is 15 amino acids long. Germline-derived CDR1 and CDR2 are GEAIGNYY and EKD. The DNA for the CDR3 is TGTGCCTGTGACATACTGGGGGACACGACCGATAAACTCATCTTT. This encodes CACDILGDTTDKLIF.

Comment on this clone: This may be a read error, as it is one base from a much larger clone. The same CDR3 is also encoded by other DNA sequences in this sample. The chain combines TRDV2 with TRDJ1, with 8 positions matching TRDD3. This CDR3 region has 19 residues. The V gene's germline CDR1 is GEAIGNYY and CDR2 EKD. The CDR3 sequence is CACDRLLGGGSLYTDKLIF. DNA of the CDR3: TGTGCCTGTGACCGGCTTCTGGGTGGGGGATCCTTGTACACAGATAAACTCATCTTT.

This clone was detected only a few times. A much bigger clone sits one base away, suggesting this may be a read error. This sample includes further DNA sequences coding for the same CDR3. The chain joins TRDV2 to TRDJ1; 7 nucleotides align to TRDD3. The CDR3 has 18 residues. Looked up from germline, CDR1 is GEAIGNYY and CDR2 is EKD. For the CDR3, the DNA is TGTGCCTGTGACACCATACGGGGGATCATAAATTACACTGATAAACTCATCTTT. It translates to CACDTIRGIINYTDKLIF.

In this sample, this clone is large (0.1 to 1%). V usage is TRDV2 and J usage is TRDJ1, with 11 bases matching TRDD3. Unmatched junction bases numbered 9, after V lost 0 bases and J lost 4 bases. The CDR3 totals 17 residues. Germline CDR1 reads GEAIGNYY; CDR2 reads EKD. CDR3 sequence (DNA): TGTGCCTGTGACACCGTTGGGGGATACGCGAGCAACGATAAACTCATCTTT. Amino acids: CACDTVGGYASNDKLIF.

Remarks on this clone: TCRdb's listed protein matches a much larger clone and diverges from this DNA's translation at residue 14, likely through a read error; the protein shown comes from the DNA. This chain connects TRDV2 to TRDJ1, with 13 bases fitting TRDD3. Germline CDR1 is GEAIGNYY and CDR2 is EKD. This CDR3 region has 15 residues. V trimming: 3 bases; J trimming: 9 bases; junction bases outside the gene matches: 9. CDR3 nucleotide sequence: TGTGCCTGTGACGTACTGGGGGATACGACAGCACAACTCATCTTT. It encodes CACDVLGDTTAQLIF.

With regard to this clone: One end of the junction is discordant with germline, which a read error may explain. This sequence joins TRDV2 and TRDJ1; D not resolved. The CDR3 spans 18 residues. Germline assignment: CDR1 GEAIGNYY and CDR2 EKD. In DNA form, the CDR3 reads TGTGCCTGTGACACCCGTTTGGCATCTGGAGCTTACACTGATAAACTCATCTTT. This gives the protein CACDTRLASGAYTDKLIF.

Concerning this clone itself: A much larger clonotype is one base distant, so this may be a read error. Other DNA sequences of this sample code for an identical CDR3. The chain links TRDV2 to TRDJ3; TRDD3 matches at 9 bases. Germline CDR1 and CDR2: GEAIGNYY and EKD. The CDR3 has 18 residues. As DNA, the CDR3 is TGTGCCTGTGACACCGGGGATACGTTCTCCTGGGACACTCGACAGATGTTTTTC. Encoded protein: CACDTGDTFSWDTRQMFF.

The chain recombines TRDV2 with TRDJ1; the match to TRDD3 covers 9 bases. CDR1 is GEAIGNYY and CDR2 is EKD in the germline V gene. Germline trimming cut 3 bases from V and 0 bases from J; bases unmatched to any gene: 13. This CDR3 is built from 18 residues. The CDR3 DNA sequence: TGTGCCTGTGACGCCGTACTGGGGGACCCCTCGTACACCGATAAACTCATCTTT. It is translated as CACDAVLGDPSYTDKLIF.

Within the sample, this clone is large. V is TRDV2 and J is TRDJ1, with TRDD3 matching over 8 bases. After removal of 1 base from V and 0 bases from J, the junction contained 9 bases not matched to a gene. The V gene's germline CDR1 is GEAIGNYY and CDR2 EKD. The CDR3 totals 17 residues. The CDR3: CACDTLGASKNTDKLIF. The CDR3 bases are TGTGCCTGTGACACACTGGGGGCTAGCAAGAACACCGATAAACTCATCTTT.

In regard to this clone: Just one base apart from a much larger clone, this may be a read error. Other DNA variants within this sample encode the same CDR3. The J gene is TRDJ1, the V gene TRDV2; D is undetermined. This CDR3 region has 14 residues. V dropped 0 bases and J dropped 5 bases, with 12 bases sitting between them. Germline values: CDR1 GEAIGNYY, CDR2 EKD. The CDR3 is CACDTVEKSDKLIF. The CDR3 DNA reads as TGTGCCTGTGACACCGTGGAAAAGAGTGATAAACTCATCTTT.

On this clone: TCRdb's listed protein matches a much larger clone and diverges from this DNA's translation at residue 15, likely through a read error; the protein shown comes from the DNA. The V and J genes are TRDV2 and TRDJ1; 9 bases line up with TRDD3. The germline gives CDR1 GEAIGNYY, CDR2 EKD. CDR3 length: 17 amino acids. The CDR3 DNA sequence: TGTGCCTGTGACCCGGTACTGGGGGAAATGTACACCGATAAACGCATCTTT. This encodes CACDPVLGEMYTDKRIF.